This T cell receptor beta chain was found in a study of blood T cell repertoires in COVID-19. Background on the study: Samples came from the United States, Italy and Spain, spanning acute and convalescent COVID-19. T cells, B-cell-depleted T cells, or PBMCs supplied cDNA or gDNA.

Source study methods: The authors estimated nucleated cell counts from reference gene primer amplification. The assay was immunoSEQ multiplex PCR, and TCRdb's table has in-frame clones only and misses some. V, J and clone size derive from that table, while D and trimming were established from the DNA sequence. Among about 200,000 clones listed, over 75% were seen once. Trimming shortened V by 6 bases and J by 4 bases, and 16 bases separated the two germline ends. In germline, CDR1 is SGHDT, CDR2 YYEEEE. This CDR3 is built from 14 residues. This clone occurred a few times. Sequencing was done on a sample of peripheral blood. This TCR derives from a man older than 75 with acute or convalescent COVID-19. This chain links TRBV5-6 with TRBJ1-1, with D tentatively TRBD1 (5 bases). CDR3 nucleotides: TGTGCCAGCACCCTGGGGGGGTTTGGCACTGAAGCTTTCTTT. Its protein is CASTLGGFGTEAFF.